The clone carrying this T cell receptor beta chain was picked up a small number of times. Its antigen is undetermined. This sample is drawn from a study of beta chain features in type 1 diabetes. Study findings and constraints: High-TCR-expressing cells could be over-represented by cDNA sequencing. TCRB CDR3s from Type 1 diabetes patients were moderately but significantly shorter in all four CD4+ subsets. Naive, central memory and Treg TCRB repertoires seemed to resemble each other more closely in patients than they did in healthy donors.

Markers CD45RO/CCR7/CD25/CD127/CD95/CD27 served to sort CD4+ naive, central memory, regulatory and stem cell-like memory cells. The V and J ends lost 11 bases and 7 bases, in that order; junction bases with no gene match: 13. The CDR3 spans 14 residues. Expressed TCRB transcripts were sequenced, since all the RNA that had been isolated was reverse transcribed. Approximately 3.6 million reads, on average, came from each naive, central memory and regulatory T cell sample. Method: immunoSEQ multiplex PCR; TCRdb's copy keeps in-frame clones and lacks some. Among 280,000 or so clones, 15% were seen once, and the ten largest hold approximately 0.015%.

The clonotype was recovered from a young man with type 1 diabetes. This chain connects TRBV23-1 to TRBJ1-4; 7 nucleotides align to TRBD1. TRBV23-1 is flagged as an ORF with uncertain function. The material sequenced was naive CD4+ T cells from blood. CDR3 residues: CAPTPGTEVEKLFF. DNA of the CDR3: TGCGCCCCGACACCGGGGACAGAAGTTGAAAAACTGTTTTTT.